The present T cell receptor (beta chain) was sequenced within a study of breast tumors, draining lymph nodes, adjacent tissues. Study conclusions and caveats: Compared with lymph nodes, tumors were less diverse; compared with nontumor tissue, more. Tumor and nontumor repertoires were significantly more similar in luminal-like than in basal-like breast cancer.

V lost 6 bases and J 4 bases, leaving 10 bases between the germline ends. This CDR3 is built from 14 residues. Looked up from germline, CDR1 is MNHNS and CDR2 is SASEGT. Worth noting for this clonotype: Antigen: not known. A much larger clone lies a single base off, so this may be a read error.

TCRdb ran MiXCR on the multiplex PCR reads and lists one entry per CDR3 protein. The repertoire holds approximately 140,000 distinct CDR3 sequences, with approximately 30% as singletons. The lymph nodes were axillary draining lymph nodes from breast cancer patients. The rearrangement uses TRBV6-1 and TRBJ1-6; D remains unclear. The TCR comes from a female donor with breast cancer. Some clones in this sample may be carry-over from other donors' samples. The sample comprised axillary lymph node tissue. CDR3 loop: CASRRGVYNSPLHF. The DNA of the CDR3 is TGTGCCAGCAGACGCGGGGTTTATAATTCACCCCTCCACTTT.